The 8 T cell receptor beta chains listed next were all sequenced from one sample in a study of shared clonotypes between healthy human individuals. Terminally differentiated effector memory CD45RA+ cells were left out of the naive CD8 fraction, which was CD45RO-negative and positively selected for CCR7. TCRdb keeps only in-frame clones here, not all; method: immunoSEQ multiplex PCR. This table holds roughly 2.1 million clones, 85% to 95% found once. Sequencing was performed on naive CD8+ T cells from PBMCs. The source of these receptors is a man younger than 35 in good health. Some clones in this sample may be carry-over from other donors' samples.

This chain connects TRBV9 to TRBJ2-7; 10 positions match TRBD2. This CDR3 is 14 amino acids long. Unmatched junction bases numbered 8, after V lost 4 bases and J lost 7 bases. CDR1 and CDR2 (germline): SGDLS, YYNGEE. The CDR3 loop reads CASSPSGRAGEQYF. CDR3 DNA sequence: TGTGCCAGCAGCCCGAGCGGGAGGGCCGGGGAGCAGTACTTC.

CDR3: CASTSRILHNEQFF. CDR3 coding DNA: TGTGCCAGCACTTCTAGAATTCTCCACAATGAGCAGTTCTTC. The chain combines TRBV6-1 with TRBJ2-1; D call uncertain. Trimming shortened V by 7 bases and J by 5 bases, and 15 bases separated the two germline ends. The length of the CDR3 is 14 residues. Germline V gives CDR1 MNHNS, CDR2 SASEGT.

The CDR3 DNA reads TGTGCCAGCAGTACACTAGCGGGAGGACCACAAGAGACCCAGTACTTC. The encoded protein is CASSTLAGGPQETQYF. This chain links TRBV7-2 with TRBJ2-5, with 12 bases identical to TRBD2. The ends lost 6 bases at V and 2 bases at J; junction bases unmatched: 7. This CDR3 is built from 16 residues. Germline V gene lookup returns CDR1 SGHTA and CDR2 FQGNSA. Combining the CDR3 with reference TRBV7-2 and TRBJ2-5 gives the whole variable domain GAGVSQSPSNKVTEKGKDVELRCDPISGHTALYWYRQSLGQGLEFLIYFQGNSAPDKSGLPSDRFSAERTGGSVSTLTIQRTQQEDSAVYLCASSTLAGGPQETQYFGPGTRLLVL.

This clone was seen only once. Different DNA sequences within this sample yield the same CDR3. J is TRBJ2-1 and V is TRBV4-2, with no clear D. Germline assignment: CDR1 LGHNA and CDR2 YNFKEQ. The V and J ends lost 2 bases and 0 bases respectively, with 5 bases between them. The CDR3 is 14 residues long. The CDR3 sequence: CASSQRSSYNEQFF. The CDR3 bases are TGTGCCAGCAGCCAAAGGAGCTCCTACAATGAGCAGTTCTTC.

This clone was counted between two and nine times. The rearrangement joins TRBV5-4 to TRBJ2-2; 8 bases align to TRBD2. The trim removed 5 bases at V and 7 bases at J, leaving 7 bases unmatched. The V gene's germline CDR1 is SGHNT and CDR2 YYREEE (reference sequence). The CDR3 runs to 14 residues. Written as DNA, the CDR3 is TGTGCCAGCAGACCGGGACTAGGGATCGGGGAGCTGTTTTTT. The encoded protein is CASRPGLGIGELFF.

Comment on this clone: This same CDR3 is encoded by further DNA sequences in the sample. The chain combines TRBV5-6 with TRBJ2-7, with D perhaps TRBD1 or TRBD2 (5 bases each). Germline CDR1 and CDR2: SGHDT and YYEEEE. The length of the CDR3 is 13 residues. Trimming stripped 0 bases from V and 6 bases from J, with 10 bases between. CDR3 DNA sequence: TGTGCCAGCAGCTTGGGGGGACCGGGCGAGCAGTACTTC. Protein sequence: CASSLGGPGEQYF. Supplemented by reference TRBV5-6 and TRBJ2-7, the full variable domain reads DAGVTQSPTHLIKTRGQQVTLRCSPKSGHDTVSWYQQALGQGPQFIFQYYEEEERQRGNFPDRFSGHQFPNYSSELNVNALLLGDSALYLCASSLGGPGEQYFGPGTRLTVT.

This chain links TRBV18 with TRBJ2-7; 9 bases are a match to TRBD2. Germline CDR1 is KGHSH and CDR2 is LQKENI. This CDR3 comprises 16 residues. With V trimmed by 3 bases and J by 2 bases, 8 bases remained unmatched. The CDR3 bases are TGTGCCAGCTCACCTAACCCTAGCGGGGTCCCCTACGAGCAGTACTTC. This sequence encodes CASSPNPSGVPYEQYF.

This chain links TRBV25-1 with TRBJ2-7; D unresolved. V was shortened by 6 bases and J by 0 bases, with 3 bases between the two germline ends. This CDR3 contains 11 residues. Germline lookup yields CDR1 MGHDK and CDR2 SYGVNS. The CDR3 region has the DNA TGTGCCAGCAGGACCTCCTACGAGCAGTACTTC. Protein: CASRTSYEQYF.